This T cell receptor (beta chain) was found in a study of OX40 agonist ivuxolimab in advanced cancers. The CDR3 loop spans 14 amino acids. Trimming left V 1 base short and J 5 bases short, with 9 bases between. Per germline, CDR1 LNHDA and CDR2 SQIVND (reference sequence). Using immunoSEQ multiplex PCR, the repertoire was profiled, and TCRdb retains in-frame clones only, with some absent. Altogether tens of thousands of clones are present, roughly 90% being singletons, with the ten largest covering over 0.55%. The sequence derives from an adult with an advanced solid tumor such as melanoma, head and neck, liver or kidney cancer. The chain joins TRBV19 to TRBJ2-1; no reliable D call. The source was CD4+ or CD8+ T cells sorted from blood, collected in a trial of the OX40 agonist ivuxolimab. CDR3 DNA sequence: TGTGCCAGTAGTATAGTTCACCGAGACAATGAGCAGTTCTTC. Its protein product is CASSIVHRDNEQFF.